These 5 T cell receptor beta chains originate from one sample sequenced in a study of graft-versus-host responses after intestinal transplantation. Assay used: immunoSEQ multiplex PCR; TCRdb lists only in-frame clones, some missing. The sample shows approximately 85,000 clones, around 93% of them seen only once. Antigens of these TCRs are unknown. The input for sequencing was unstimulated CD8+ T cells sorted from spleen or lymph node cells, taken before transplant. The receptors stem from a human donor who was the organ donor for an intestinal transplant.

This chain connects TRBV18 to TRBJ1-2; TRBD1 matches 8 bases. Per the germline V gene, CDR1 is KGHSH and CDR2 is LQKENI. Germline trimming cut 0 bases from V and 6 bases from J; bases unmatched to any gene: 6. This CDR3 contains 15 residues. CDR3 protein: CASSPPTGAYHGYTF. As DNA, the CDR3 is TGTGCCAGCTCACCACCGACAGGGGCGTATCATGGCTACACCTTC. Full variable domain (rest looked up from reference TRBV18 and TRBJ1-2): NAGVMQNPRHLVRRRGQEARLRCSPMKGHSHVYWYRQLPEEGLKFMVYLQKENIIDESGMPKERFSAEFPKEGPSILRIQQVVRGDSAAYFCASSPPTGAYHGYTFGSGTRLTVV.

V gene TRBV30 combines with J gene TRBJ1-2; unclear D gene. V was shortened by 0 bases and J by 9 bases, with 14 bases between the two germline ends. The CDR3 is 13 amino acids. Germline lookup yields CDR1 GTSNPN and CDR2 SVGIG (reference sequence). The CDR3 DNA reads TGTGCCTGGAGTGTATACCAAAACTTGAGCTACACCTTC. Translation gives CAWSVYQNLSYTF.

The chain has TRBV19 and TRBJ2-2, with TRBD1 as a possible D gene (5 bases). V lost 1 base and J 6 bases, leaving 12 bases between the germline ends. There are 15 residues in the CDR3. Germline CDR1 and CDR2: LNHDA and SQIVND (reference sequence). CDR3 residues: CASSIGSRGAGELFF. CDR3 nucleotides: TGTGCCAGTAGTATAGGGTCTAGGGGCGCCGGGGAGCTGTTTTTT.

The CDR3 loop reads CASSQDNLAGRSYEQYF. The CDR3 bases are TGTGCCAGCAGCCAAGATAACCTAGCGGGCCGCTCCTACGAGCAGTACTTC. This chain links TRBV4-2 with TRBJ2-7; 8 nucleotides match TRBD2. Germline values: CDR1 LGHNA, CDR2 YNFKEQ. V shed 0 bases, J shed 0 bases, and the junction held 7 bases outside the gene matches. The length of the CDR3 is 17 residues.

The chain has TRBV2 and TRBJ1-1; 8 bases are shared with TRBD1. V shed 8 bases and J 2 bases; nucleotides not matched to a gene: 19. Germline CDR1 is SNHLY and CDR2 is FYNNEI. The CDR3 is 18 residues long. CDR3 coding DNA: TGTGCCAGCCCCCCCAAGACAGGGGCCACCGTATTAAACACTGAAGCTTTCTTT. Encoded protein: CASPPKTGATVLNTEAFF.